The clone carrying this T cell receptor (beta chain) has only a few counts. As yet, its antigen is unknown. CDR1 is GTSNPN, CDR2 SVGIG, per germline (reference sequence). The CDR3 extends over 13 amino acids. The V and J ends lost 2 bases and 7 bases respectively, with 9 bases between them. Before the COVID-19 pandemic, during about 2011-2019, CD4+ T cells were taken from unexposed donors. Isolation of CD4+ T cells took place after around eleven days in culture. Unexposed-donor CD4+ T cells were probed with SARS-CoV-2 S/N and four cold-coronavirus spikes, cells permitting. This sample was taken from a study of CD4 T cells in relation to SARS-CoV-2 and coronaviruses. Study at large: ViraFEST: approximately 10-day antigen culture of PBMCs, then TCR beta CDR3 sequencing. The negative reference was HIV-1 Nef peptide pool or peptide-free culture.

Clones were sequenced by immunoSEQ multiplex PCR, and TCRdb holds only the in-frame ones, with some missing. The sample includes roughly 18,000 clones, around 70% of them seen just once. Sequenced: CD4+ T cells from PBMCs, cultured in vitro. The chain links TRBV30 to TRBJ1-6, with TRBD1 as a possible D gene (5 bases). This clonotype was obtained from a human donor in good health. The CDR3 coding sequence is TGTGCCTGGAGTAGGGGTGGGAATTCACCCCTCCACTTT. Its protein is CAWSRGGNSPLHF.